Listed below are T cell receptor beta chains from one sample, sequenced in a study of metastatic and nonmetastatic thyroid tumors. With MiXCR, TCRdb called clones anew from the PCR reads. This sample yields roughly 98,000 clones, of which around 14% are seen a single time; roughly 3.9% belongs to the top ten. The sequenced sample was blood. The source of these receptors is a female donor with papillary thyroid cancer or a benign thyroid nodule (not recorded which). Some clones in this sample may be carry-over from other donors' samples. CDR3s leave out the opening cysteine and the closing phenylalanine or tryptophan. Fields, in order: V gene, D gene, J gene, CDR3 protein. D genes are given only for firm matches.

V gene: TRBV10-3; D gene: TRBD1; J gene: TRBJ1-5; CDR3 protein: AVQGVGSQPQH
V gene: TRBV11-2; D gene: NA; J gene: TRBJ2-3; CDR3 protein: ASSTYTDTQY
V gene: TRBV6-1; D gene: NA; J gene: TRBJ1-2; CDR3 protein: SSSSTYGYT
V gene: TRBV19; D gene: NA; J gene: TRBJ2-1; CDR3 protein: ASSIVVTPSSEQF
V gene: TRBV28; D gene: NA; J gene: TRBJ2-3; CDR3 protein: ASSRQMLADTQY
V gene: TRBV11-2; D gene: NA; J gene: TRBJ2-1; CDR3 protein: ASIPRLDEHF
V gene: TRBV15; D gene: NA; J gene: TRBJ2-1; CDR3 protein: ATSRSPGNEQF
V gene: TRBV29-1; D gene: NA; J gene: TRBJ1-5; CDR3 protein: SVVVGSNQPQH
V gene: TRBV5-1; D gene: NA; J gene: TRBJ2-7; CDR3 protein: ASSRGTSTYEQY
V gene: TRBV20-1; D gene: NA; J gene: TRBJ1-3; CDR3 protein: SATRQGSGNTIY
V gene: TRBV10-2; D gene: TRBD2; J gene: TRBJ2-5; CDR3 protein: ASSEILSGVQETQY
V gene: TRBV5-4; D gene: NA; J gene: TRBJ1-4; CDR3 protein: ASSLGDMQEKLF
V gene: TRBV5-6; D gene: NA; J gene: TRBJ2-3; CDR3 protein: TSSRWGTDTQY
V gene: TRBV7-2; D gene: NA; J gene: TRBJ2-6; CDR3 protein: ASSQRGRGD
V gene: TRBV6-4; D gene: NA; J gene: TRBJ2-6; CDR3 protein: ASRVTGRNPPVSGANVLT
V gene: TRBV12-3/TRBV12-4; D gene: NA; J gene: TRBJ1-2; CDR3 protein: ASSLSAGNYGYT
V gene: TRBV7-8; D gene: TRBD1; J gene: TRBJ2-7; CDR3 protein: ASSSSATGYAYEQY
V gene: TRBV12-3/TRBV12-4; D gene: NA; J gene: TRBJ2-5; CDR3 protein: ASSLGHLETQY
V gene: TRBV7-2; D gene: TRBD2; J gene: TRBJ2-4; CDR3 protein: ASSLGASGGGIQY
V gene: TRBV20-1; D gene: TRBD1; J gene: TRBJ1-3; CDR3 protein: SARDSVSGNTIY
V gene: TRBV14; D gene: TRBD1; J gene: TRBJ1-2; CDR3 protein: ASSQGTGTAKF
V gene: TRBV2; D gene: TRBD1; J gene: TRBJ1-6; CDR3 protein: ASRVGQGVNSPLH
V gene: TRBV7-3; D gene: NA; J gene: TRBJ2-7; CDR3 protein: ASSPDYEQH
V gene: TRBV20-1; D gene: NA; J gene: TRBJ2-1; CDR3 protein: SARETFIYNEQF
V gene: TRBV12-3/TRBV12-4; D gene: NA; J gene: TRBJ1-6; CDR3 protein: ASGLSQRSPLH
V gene: TRBV19; D gene: NA; J gene: TRBJ1-1; CDR3 protein: ASSSGLSTEAF
V gene: TRBV19; D gene: TRBD2; J gene: TRBJ2-3; CDR3 protein: ASSGGGRADTQY
V gene: TRBV12-5; D gene: TRBD2; J gene: TRBJ2-1; CDR3 protein: ASGLPPTSGGYNEQF
V gene: TRBV3-1; D gene: NA; J gene: TRBJ2-5; CDR3 protein: ASSQGPLGETQY
V gene: TRBV7-2; D gene: TRBD2; J gene: TRBJ2-5; CDR3 protein: ASSPGGGMKETQY
V gene: TRBV6-1; D gene: NA; J gene: TRBJ1-5; CDR3 protein: ASRAGVNQPQH
V gene: TRBV20-1; D gene: NA; J gene: TRBJ1-6; CDR3 protein: SARVGGRSYNSPLH
V gene: TRBV2; D gene: TRBD2; J gene: TRBJ2-3; CDR3 protein: ASSARLTSGAYVGTDTQY
V gene: TRBV27; D gene: NA; J gene: TRBJ2-7; CDR3 protein: ASSLRKSRSTYEQY
V gene: TRBV5-1; D gene: NA; J gene: TRBJ2-3; CDR3 protein: ASSRDRHTDTQY
V gene: TRBV4-1; D gene: TRBD2; J gene: TRBJ2-5; CDR3 protein: ASSQGTSRGTLQETQY
V gene: TRBV10-1; D gene: NA; J gene: TRBJ1-1; CDR3 protein: TSSQEGGDTEAF
V gene: TRBV20-1; D gene: NA; J gene: TRBJ1-2; CDR3 protein: SARGTAYGYT
V gene: TRBV20-1; D gene: NA; J gene: TRBJ2-2; CDR3 protein: SAQTDNGELF
V gene: TRBV20-1; D gene: TRBD1; J gene: TRBJ1-2; CDR3 protein: SAQQGANYGYT